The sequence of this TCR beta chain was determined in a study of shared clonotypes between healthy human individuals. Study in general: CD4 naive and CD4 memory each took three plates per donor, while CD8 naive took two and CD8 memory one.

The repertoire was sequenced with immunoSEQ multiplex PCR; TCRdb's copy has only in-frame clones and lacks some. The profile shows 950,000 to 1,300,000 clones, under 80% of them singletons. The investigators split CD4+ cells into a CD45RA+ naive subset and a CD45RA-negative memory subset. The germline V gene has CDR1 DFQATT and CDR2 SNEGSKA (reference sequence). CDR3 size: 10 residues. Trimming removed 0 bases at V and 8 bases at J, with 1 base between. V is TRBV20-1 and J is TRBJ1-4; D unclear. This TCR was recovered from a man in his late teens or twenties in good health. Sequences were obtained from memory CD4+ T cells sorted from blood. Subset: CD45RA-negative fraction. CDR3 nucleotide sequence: TGCAGTGCTAGAGAAGAAAAACTGTTTTTT. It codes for CSAREEKLFF.